Shown below are 9 T cell receptor beta chains from a single sample sequenced in a study of cytomegalovirus exposure and HLA in healthy donors. 60 Vbeta and 13 Jbeta primers were used in PCR. Some clones are missing from TCRdb's copy, which holds only in-frame ones; the method was immunoSEQ multiplex PCR. The repertoire holds about 240,000 clones, with about three quarters as singletons. The specimen was PBMCs. Receptors were obtained from a boy aged 5-17 years in good health and CMV-seronegative.

This chain joins TRBV5-1 and TRBJ2-3; 9 bases are a match to TRBD1. Germline CDR1 reads SGHRS; CDR2 reads YFSETQ. V dropped 0 bases and J dropped 3; count of bases not matched to a gene: 5. This CDR3 contains 16 residues. The CDR3 DNA reads as TGCGCCAGCAGCTTGGTGGGACAGGGCACAACAGATACGCAGTATTTT. This encodes CASSLVGQGTTDTQYF.

The V and J genes are TRBV9 and TRBJ2-7; maybe TRBD2 (6 bases). The CDR3 sequence is 16 residues long. Germline V gene lookup returns CDR1 SGDLS and CDR2 YYNGEE. V was pared by 3 bases and J by 5 bases, with 21 bases between. CDR3: CASSARGGTREDEQYF. The CDR3 nucleotides read TGTGCCAGCAGCGCCCGAGGTGGCACAAGGGAGGACGAGCAGTACTTC.

The V call is TRBV7-2, the J call TRBJ1-5, with D possibly matching TRBD1 (5 bases). Per germline, CDR1 SGHTA and CDR2 FQGNSA. V dropped 0 bases and J dropped 7 bases, with 16 bases sitting between them. The CDR3 runs to 16 residues. The CDR3 here is CASSLAVGQGRQPQHF. The CDR3, as DNA: TGTGCCAGCAGCTTAGCCGTCGGGCAGGGAAGACAGCCCCAGCATTTT.

This rearrangement joins TRBV18 to TRBJ1-1; 7 bases match TRBD1. Germline CDR1 reads KGHSH; CDR2 reads LQKENI. CDR3 length: 15 amino acids. Losses at the gene ends were 3 bases for V and 3 bases for J; bases not matched to a gene: 7. The CDR3 DNA sequence: TGTGCCAGCTCACCTGCACAGGGGTCGGACACTGAAGCTTTCTTT. Its protein product is CASSPAQGSDTEAFF.

A note on this clone: The DNA is omitted, as the CDR3 cannot be located on it reliably, and the CDR3 follows TCRdb's listing. The chain has TRBV30 and TRBJ1-1; the table's D call TRBD1 went unverified against the DNA. The CDR3 is 12 amino acids in total, end residues counted. Germline CDR1 is GTSNPN and CDR2 is SVGIG (reference sequence). CDR3 sequence reads: CAWSVPAGEAFF.

The chain joins TRBV29-1 to TRBJ2-3; D may be TRBD2 (6 bases). The CDR3 totals 14 residues. The germline V and J ends were trimmed by 7 bases and 1 base, with 15 bases remaining between them. Germline loops: CDR1 SQVTM, CDR2 ANQGSEA. CDR3 in DNA: TGCAGCGCTGTCAGACTAGTTGGCACAGATACGCAGTATTTT. Its translation is CSAVRLVGTDTQYF.

The chain uses TRBV19 and TRBJ1-2; weak D call: TRBD1 (6 bases). The CDR3 is 16 residues long. V shed 0 bases and J shed 2 bases, with 13 bases lying between them. The V gene's germline CDR1 is LNHDA and CDR2 SQIVND (reference sequence). CDR3 DNA sequence: TGTGCCAGTAGTATAGAAATGGGACAACGGAACTATGGCTACACCTTC. Residues: CASSIEMGQRNYGYTF. Drawing the rest from reference TRBV19 and TRBJ1-2, the complete variable domain is DGGITQSPKYLFRKEGQNVTLSCEQNLNHDAMYWYRQDPGQGLRLIYYSQIVNDFQKGDIAEGYSVSREKKESFPLTVTSAQKNPTAFYLCASSIEMGQRNYGYTFGSGTRLTVV.

The V and J genes are TRBV4-2 and TRBJ1-3, with D unclear. The V gene's germline CDR1 is LGHNA and CDR2 YNFKEQ. The ends were cut back, 3 bases at V and 2 bases at J, with 14 bases in the middle. The CDR3 consists of 16 residues. The CDR3 bases are TGTGCCAGCAGCCAGGGTGGCGGGAGGGCTGGAAACACCATATATTTT. Translation gives CASSQGGGRAGNTIYF.

The V and J genes are TRBV5-1 and TRBJ1-2; the D gene is possibly TRBD1 (6 bases). CDR3 size: 14 residues. Trimming removed 5 bases at V and 3 bases at J, with 14 bases between. Germline CDR1 and CDR2: SGHRS and YFSETQ. CDR3 sequence: CASRPPGDHYGYTF. CDR3 DNA sequence: TGCGCCAGCAGACCCCCAGGGGATCACTATGGCTACACCTTC.